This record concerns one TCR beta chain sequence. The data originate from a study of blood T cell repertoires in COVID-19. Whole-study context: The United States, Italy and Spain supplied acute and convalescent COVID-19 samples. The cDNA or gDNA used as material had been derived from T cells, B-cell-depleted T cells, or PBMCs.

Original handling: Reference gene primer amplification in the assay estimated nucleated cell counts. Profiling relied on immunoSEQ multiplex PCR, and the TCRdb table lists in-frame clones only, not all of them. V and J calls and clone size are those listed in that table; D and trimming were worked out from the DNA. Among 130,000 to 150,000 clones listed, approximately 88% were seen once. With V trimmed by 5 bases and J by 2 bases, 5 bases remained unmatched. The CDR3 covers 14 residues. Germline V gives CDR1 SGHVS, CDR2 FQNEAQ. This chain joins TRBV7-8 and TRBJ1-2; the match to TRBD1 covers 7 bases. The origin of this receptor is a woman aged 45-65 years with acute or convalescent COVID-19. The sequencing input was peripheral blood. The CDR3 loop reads CASSRSQGNYGYTF. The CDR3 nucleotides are TGTGCCAGCAGCCGATCACAGGGGAACTATGGCTACACCTTC.